This is a list of T cell receptor beta chains from one sample in a study of T cell changes during pregnancy in multiple sclerosis. Assay: immunoSEQ multiplex PCR; the TCRdb copy retains only in-frame clones and omits some. The data contain tens of thousands of clones, about 93% of them seen just once; the ten biggest clones take up about 1.3%. The sample consisted of peripheral blood, taken in the third trimester of pregnancy. These receptors were taken from a female donor in good health, enrolled as a control in a pregnancy study. CDR3s include the opening cysteine and the closing phenylalanine or tryptophan. The D gene is left open where the match is weak. Where a row states a size, it is once, few, many or the class of an expanded clone; other rows omit it.

d_call: -; v_call: TRBV25-1; j_call: TRBJ2-7; clone_size: -; cdr3_aa: CASSDSGIREQYF; cdr3_nt: TGTGCCAGCAGTGATTCAGGCATTAGGGAGCAGTACTTC
d_call: TRBD1; v_call: TRBV28; j_call: TRBJ1-3; clone_size: -; cdr3_aa: CASSSPPGGRSGNTIYF; cdr3_nt: TGTGCCAGCAGCTCTCCCCCAGGGGGCCGCTCTGGAAACACCATATATTTT
d_call: -; v_call: TRBV6-6; j_call: TRBJ2-5; clone_size: -; cdr3_aa: CASQSVRGGQETQYF; cdr3_nt: TGTGCCAGCCAGTCAGTTAGGGGGGGACAAGAGACCCAGTACTTC
d_call: -; v_call: TRBV6-1; j_call: TRBJ1-2; clone_size: -; cdr3_aa: CAAGQNYGYTF; cdr3_nt: TGTGCCGCCGGACAGAACTATGGCTACACCTTC
d_call: TRBD2; v_call: TRBV4-3; j_call: TRBJ2-1; clone_size: many; cdr3_aa: CASSQTSGIYNEQFF; cdr3_nt: TGCGCCAGCAGCCAGACTAGCGGAATTTACAATGAGCAGTTCTTC
d_call: TRBD1; v_call: TRBV10-3; j_call: TRBJ1-6; clone_size: -; cdr3_aa: CATEQGVDSPLHF; cdr3_nt: TGTGCCACCGAACAGGGGGTGGATTCACCCCTCCACTTT
d_call: TRBD1; v_call: TRBV6-1; j_call: TRBJ2-6; clone_size: once; cdr3_aa: CASSEARDRGTGANVLTF; cdr3_nt: TGTGCCAGCAGTGAAGCGCGGGACAGGGGAACTGGGGCCAACGTCCTGACTTTC
d_call: TRBD1; v_call: TRBV28; j_call: TRBJ1-5; clone_size: -; cdr3_aa: CASCGQGIYRVFGDQPQHF; cdr3_nt: TGTGCCAGCTGTGGACAGGGGATTTACCGCGTTTTCGGAGATCAGCCCCAGCATTTT
d_call: TRBD1; v_call: TRBV30; j_call: TRBJ2-2; clone_size: -; cdr3_aa: CAWDGGADRVTGELFF; cdr3_nt: TGTGCCTGGGACGGTGGAGCGGACAGGGTCACCGGGGAGCTGTTTTTT
d_call: -; v_call: TRBV4-3; j_call: TRBJ1-6; clone_size: -; cdr3_aa: CASSQRGGSPLHF; cdr3_nt: TGCGCCAGCAGCCAACGAGGAGGCTCACCCCTCCACTTT
d_call: -; v_call: TRBV11-2; j_call: TRBJ1-1; clone_size: -; cdr3_aa: CASSLWGSGQTNTEAFF; cdr3_nt: TGTGCCAGCAGCCTTTGGGGATCTGGACAGACCAACACTGAAGCTTTCTTT
d_call: -; v_call: TRBV7-9; j_call: TRBJ1-5; clone_size: -; cdr3_aa: CASSFFDQPQHF; cdr3_nt: TGTGCCAGCAGCTTCTTCGATCAGCCCCAGCATTTT
d_call: -; v_call: TRBV19; j_call: TRBJ1-6; clone_size: -; cdr3_aa: CATLATATYNSPLHF; cdr3_nt: TGTGCCACATTAGCCACGGCAACCTATAATTCACCCCTCCACTTT
d_call: TRBD2; v_call: TRBV2; j_call: TRBJ2-1; clone_size: -; cdr3_aa: CASPGTSGNNEQFF; cdr3_nt: TGTGCCAGCCCCGGGACTAGCGGAAACAATGAGCAGTTCTTC
d_call: -; v_call: TRBV7-9; j_call: TRBJ2-6; clone_size: -; cdr3_aa: CASASSGANVLTF; cdr3_nt: TGTGCCAGTGCTAGCTCTGGGGCCAACGTCCTGACTTTC
d_call: TRBD2; v_call: TRBV6-4; j_call: TRBJ2-3; clone_size: -; cdr3_aa: CASSAGLAGGLGTQYF; cdr3_nt: TGTGCCAGCAGTGCCGGACTAGCGGGGGGGCTCGGTACGCAGTATTTT
d_call: -; v_call: TRBV5-8; j_call: TRBJ2-5; clone_size: -; cdr3_aa: CASSSGRTYEPQETQYF; cdr3_nt: TGTGCCAGCAGCTCGGGGAGGACCTACGAACCCCAAGAGACCCAGTACTTC
d_call: -; v_call: TRBV4-3; j_call: TRBJ2-7; clone_size: -; cdr3_aa: CASSQDLSRAYEQYF; cdr3_nt: TGCGCCAGCAGCCAAGATCTAAGCAGGGCCTACGAGCAGTACTTC
d_call: TRBD1; v_call: TRBV4-3; j_call: TRBJ1-2; clone_size: -; cdr3_aa: CASSQDPSGQIYGYTF; cdr3_nt: TGCGCCAGCAGCCAAGATCCCTCGGGACAGATCTATGGCTACACCTTC
d_call: -; v_call: TRBV20-1; j_call: TRBJ1-2; clone_size: once; cdr3_aa: CSALGQNGYTF; cdr3_nt: TGCAGTGCACTCGGACAGAATGGCTACACCTTC
d_call: TRBD1; v_call: TRBV4-3; j_call: TRBJ2-1; clone_size: -; cdr3_aa: CASSQDQGTGYNEQFF; cdr3_nt: TGCGCCAGCAGCCAAGATCAAGGGACAGGGTACAATGAGCAGTTCTTC
d_call: -; v_call: TRBV11-2; j_call: TRBJ2-1; clone_size: -; cdr3_aa: CASSFPGVEQFF; cdr3_nt: TGTGCCAGCAGCTTCCCCGGAGTCGAGCAGTTCTTC
d_call: -; v_call: TRBV5-1; j_call: TRBJ1-5; clone_size: -; cdr3_aa: CASSAGTADQPQHF; cdr3_nt: TGCGCCAGCAGCGCAGGGACTGCAGATCAGCCCCAGCATTTT
d_call: TRBD1; v_call: TRBV7-2; j_call: TRBJ2-7; clone_size: -; cdr3_aa: CASSSRDRGIGQYF; cdr3_nt: TGTGCCAGCAGCTCCCGGGACAGGGGGATCGGGCAGTACTTC
d_call: TRBD2; v_call: TRBV27; j_call: TRBJ2-1; clone_size: -; cdr3_aa: CASRLSGGRNEQFF; cdr3_nt: TGTGCCAGCAGACTTAGCGGGGGGAGAAATGAGCAGTTCTTC
d_call: -; v_call: TRBV2; j_call: TRBJ1-1; clone_size: -; cdr3_aa: CASSTNRATEAFF; cdr3_nt: TGTGCCAGCAGCACCAACAGGGCCACTGAAGCTTTCTTT
d_call: TRBD1; v_call: TRBV5-1; j_call: TRBJ1-4; clone_size: once; cdr3_aa: CASSLVQGVNEKLFF; cdr3_nt: TGCGCCAGCAGCTTGGTCCAGGGGGTTAATGAAAAACTGTTTTTT
d_call: -; v_call: TRBV5-1; j_call: TRBJ1-6; clone_size: -; cdr3_aa: CASSLGQSNSPLHF; cdr3_nt: TGCGCCAGCAGCTTGGGACAGTCTAATTCACCCCTCCACTTT
d_call: TRBD1; v_call: TRBV27; j_call: TRBJ1-1; clone_size: -; cdr3_aa: CASSLTGTEAFF; cdr3_nt: TGTGCCAGCAGTTTGACAGGGACTGAAGCTTTCTTT
d_call: TRBD1; v_call: TRBV10-3; j_call: TRBJ2-7; clone_size: -; cdr3_aa: CAISDNRGSYEQYF; cdr3_nt: TGTGCCATCAGTGATAACAGGGGTTCTTACGAGCAGTACTTC
d_call: TRBD1; v_call: TRBV11-2; j_call: TRBJ2-1; clone_size: -; cdr3_aa: CASSFGTGEYEQFF; cdr3_nt: TGTGCCAGCAGCTTCGGGACAGGGGAATATGAGCAGTTCTTC
d_call: -; v_call: TRBV7-2; j_call: TRBJ1-3; clone_size: -; cdr3_aa: CASSSRANSGNTIYF; cdr3_nt: TGTGCCAGCAGCTCACGAGCTAACTCTGGAAACACCATATATTTT
d_call: TRBD2; v_call: TRBV29-1; j_call: TRBJ2-3; clone_size: once; cdr3_aa: CSVDGRGGVIDTQYF; cdr3_nt: TGCAGCGTTGATGGGCGCGGGGGGGTGATAGATACGCAGTATTTT
d_call: TRBD1; v_call: TRBV28; j_call: TRBJ1-1; clone_size: -; cdr3_aa: CATSDRGMDPLFTEAFF; cdr3_nt: TGTGCCACCTCGGACAGGGGAATGGATCCGTTGTTCACTGAAGCTTTCTTT
d_call: -; v_call: TRBV6-5; j_call: TRBJ1-1; clone_size: -; cdr3_aa: CASSYRQALVAEAFF; cdr3_nt: TGTGCCAGCAGTTACCGACAGGCTTTGGTCGCTGAAGCTTTCTTT
d_call: TRBD1; v_call: TRBV14; j_call: TRBJ1-1; clone_size: -; cdr3_aa: CASSQDRTGMNTEAFF; cdr3_nt: TGTGCCAGCAGCCAAGACCGGACAGGGATGAACACTGAAGCTTTCTTT
d_call: TRBD2; v_call: TRBV28; j_call: TRBJ2-5; clone_size: -; cdr3_aa: CASSLGGKETQYF; cdr3_nt: TGTGCCAGCAGCTTGGGGGGGAAAGAGACCCAGTACTTC
d_call: TRBD2; v_call: TRBV19; j_call: TRBJ2-2; clone_size: once; cdr3_aa: CASSTREGYGELFF; cdr3_nt: TGTGCCAGTAGTACCCGGGAGGGATACGGGGAGCTGTTTTTT
d_call: -; v_call: TRBV18; j_call: TRBJ2-1; clone_size: -; cdr3_aa: CASSQQKGLGDNEQFF; cdr3_nt: TGTGCCAGCTCACAACAAAAGGGCCTAGGGGACAATGAGCAGTTCTTC
d_call: -; v_call: TRBV11-2; j_call: TRBJ1-2; clone_size: -; cdr3_aa: CASSFDRSQGYTF; cdr3_nt: TGTGCCAGCAGCTTCGACAGGAGCCAGGGCTACACCTTC
d_call: TRBD2; v_call: TRBV19; j_call: TRBJ2-3; clone_size: -; cdr3_aa: CASSISGGTTDTQYF; cdr3_nt: TGTGCCAGTAGTATCAGCGGGGGGACCACAGATACGCAGTATTTT
d_call: -; v_call: TRBV14; j_call: TRBJ2-3; clone_size: -; cdr3_aa: CASSQGRGPDTQYF; cdr3_nt: TGTGCCAGCAGCCAAGGGAGGGGGCCAGATACGCAGTATTTT
d_call: TRBD1; v_call: TRBV4-1; j_call: TRBJ2-1; clone_size: -; cdr3_aa: CASSQRTGEQFF; cdr3_nt: TGCGCCAGCAGCCAAAGGACAGGAGAGCAGTTCTTC
d_call: -; v_call: TRBV7-2; j_call: TRBJ2-3; clone_size: few; cdr3_aa: CASSRGRLSTDTQYF; cdr3_nt: TGTGCCAGCAGCAGAGGCAGATTGAGCACAGATACGCAGTATTTT
d_call: TRBD2; v_call: TRBV27; j_call: TRBJ2-1; clone_size: once; cdr3_aa: CASSRGPSGGSEQFF; cdr3_nt: TGTGCCAGCAGTCGGGGGCCTAGCGGGGGAAGTGAGCAGTTCTTC
d_call: -; v_call: TRBV7-2; j_call: TRBJ2-7; clone_size: -; cdr3_aa: CASSLRGTSYEQYF; cdr3_nt: TGTGCCAGCAGCTTACGGGGGACCTCCTACGAGCAGTACTTC
d_call: -; v_call: TRBV28; j_call: TRBJ2-7; clone_size: -; cdr3_aa: CASNNRGGYEQYF; cdr3_nt: TGTGCCAGCAACAACAGGGGGGGGTACGAGCAGTACTTC
d_call: TRBD1; v_call: TRBV2; j_call: TRBJ1-4; clone_size: -; cdr3_aa: CASSGGQELRKLFF; cdr3_nt: TGTGCCAGCAGCGGGGGACAGGAGTTGAGAAAACTGTTTTTT
d_call: -; v_call: TRBV28; j_call: TRBJ2-4; clone_size: -; cdr3_aa: CASSPPHSPGIQYF; cdr3_nt: TGTGCCAGCAGCCCCCCGCATTCGCCCGGGATTCAGTACTTC
d_call: -; v_call: TRBV7-3; j_call: TRBJ2-5; clone_size: -; cdr3_aa: CASSPNSGVEKETQYF; cdr3_nt: TGTGCCAGCAGCCCTAATTCGGGGGTGGAAAAAGAGACCCAGTACTTC
d_call: TRBD1; v_call: TRBV19; j_call: TRBJ1-2; clone_size: -; cdr3_aa: CAINQGQGLRDGYTF; cdr3_nt: TGTGCCATCAACCAAGGACAGGGCCTCAGAGATGGCTACACCTTC
d_call: TRBD1; v_call: TRBV7-9; j_call: TRBJ2-1; clone_size: -; cdr3_aa: CASSPDRFLFGQFF; cdr3_nt: TGTGCCAGCAGCCCGGACAGGTTTCTCTTCGGGCAGTTCTTC
d_call: -; v_call: TRBV10-3; j_call: TRBJ2-5; clone_size: once; cdr3_aa: CAISESPTGTQYF; cdr3_nt: TGTGCCATCAGTGAGTCGCCAACAGGGACCCAGTACTTC
d_call: TRBD2; v_call: TRBV5-1; j_call: TRBJ2-1; clone_size: once; cdr3_aa: CASSPGTTLLLDEQFF; cdr3_nt: TGCGCCAGCAGCCCCGGGACTACCCTCCTACTGGATGAGCAGTTCTTC
d_call: TRBD1; v_call: TRBV6-5; j_call: TRBJ2-1; clone_size: few; cdr3_aa: CASSFWTGNEQFF; cdr3_nt: TGTGCCAGCAGCTTTTGGACAGGGAATGAGCAGTTCTTC